These T cell receptor beta chains were read from a single sample in a study of identical twins. In TCRdb, the 5' RACE reads were re-called with MiXCR into one record per CDR3 protein. The repertoire holds 1.5 million or so distinct CDR3 sequences, with under 35% as singletons. The sample comprised cord blood. The source of these receptors is a newborn girl in good health. Both conserved end residues are part of each CDR3. The D gene is left open where the match is weak. Size is omitted from some rows. Given values are once, few, many or a class for expanded clones.

v_call	d_call	j_call	clone_size	cdr3_nt	cdr3_aa
TRBV28	NA	TRBJ1-3	NA	TGTGGGACGGGGAGCTCTGGAAACACCATATATTTT	CGTGSSGNTIYF
TRBV3-1	TRBD2	TRBJ2-3	NA	TGTGCCAGCAGCCCCCGACTAGCGTCGGCAGATACGCAGTATTTT	CASSPRLASADTQYF
TRBV15	NA	TRBJ2-1	NA	TGTGCCGCCAGCCGATCAGCAGGAGATTCAAACGAGCAGTTCTTC	CAASRSAGDSNEQFF
TRBV3-1	NA	TRBJ2-3	NA	TGTGCCAGCAGCCAAGATCCCGTTCTCACAGATACGCAGTATTTT	CASSQDPVLTDTQYF
TRBV6-2/TRBV6-3	NA	TRBJ2-7	few	TGTGCCACCCTTGGTGGGGGTACCTACGAGCAGTACTTC	CATLGGGTYEQYF
TRBV4-2	TRBD2	TRBJ2-1	NA	TGTGCCAGCAGCCAACTGACTAGCGGGAATGAGCAGTTCTTC	CASSQLTSGNEQFF
TRBV29-1	TRBD1	TRBJ1-1	NA	TGCAGCGTTGGACAAATAGGACAGGGACAACAGGAAGCTTTCTTT	CSVGQIGQGQQEAFF
TRBV7-2	NA	TRBJ1-2	NA	TGTGCCAGCAGCTTAGGGGTAGGCCCTTTGCTCTATGGCTACACCTTC	CASSLGVGPLLYGYTF
TRBV13	TRBD1	TRBJ2-7	NA	TGTGCCAGCAACCAACAGGGGGGCGAGCAGTACTTC	CASNQQGGEQYF
TRBV5-1	NA	TRBJ1-1	NA	TGCGCCAGCAGCTTGGATGGGCTTTCGAACACTGAAGCTTTCTTT	CASSLDGLSNTEAFF
TRBV4-2	NA	TRBJ1-5	NA	TGTGCCAGCAGCCAAGACTACGGTGAGCCCCAGCATTTT	CASSQDYGEPQHF
TRBV6-5	TRBD2	TRBJ2-1	NA	TGTGCCAGCAGTTACGTAGCGGGAGGGCCGTCCTACAATGAGCAGTTCTTC	CASSYVAGGPSYNEQFF
TRBV20-1	NA	TRBJ2-4	many	TGCAGCGCAAAAATGGGGGGGCATAACATTCAGTACTTC	CSAKMGGHNIQYF
TRBV29-1	NA	TRBJ2-5	few	TGCAGCGTTGAATATTCCCGACAGGGAGGTTGGGAGACCCAGTACTTC	CSVEYSRQGGWETQYF
TRBV7-9	NA	TRBJ1-3	NA	TGTGCCAGCAGCTCATCGGGCAGGGCAAGAAACACCATATATTTT	CASSSSGRARNTIYF
TRBV5-6	NA	TRBJ2-7	NA	TGTGCCAGCAGCTTGCCCCGTGACTACGAGCAGTACTTC	CASSLPRDYEQYF
TRBV7-9	TRBD2	TRBJ2-5	NA	TGTGCCAGCAGTTTAGGCTCTACTAGCGGCCAAGAGACCCAGTACTTC	CASSLGSTSGQETQYF
TRBV24-1	NA	TRBJ2-7	NA	TGTGCCACCAGTGACCCCTCACAGGGAGTAAGCTACGAGCAGTACTTC	CATSDPSQGVSYEQYF
TRBV5-1	TRBD1	TRBJ1-6	few	TGCGCCAGCAGCCCGGGACAGGTGTCCTATAATTCACCCCTCCACTTT	CASSPGQVSYNSPLHF
TRBV2	NA	TRBJ2-7	NA	TGTGCCAGCAGTGAAGGACTGATGACCTACGAGCAGTACTTC	CASSEGLMTYEQYF
TRBV2	NA	TRBJ1-2	few	TGTGCCAGCAGTGTTGACGCAGGAGTGAACTATGGCTACACCTTC	CASSVDAGVNYGYTF
TRBV4-2	NA	TRBJ1-2	many	TGTGCCAGCAGCCCCGGGATCGAAGGGTATGGCTACACCTTC	CASSPGIEGYGYTF
TRBV9	TRBD2	TRBJ2-7	NA	TGTGCCAGCAGCGTAGGCGGGAGTTTCTACGAGCAGTACTTC	CASSVGGSFYEQYF
TRBV20-1	NA	TRBJ1-2	NA	TGCAGTGCTCCGATTCGCGGGGGCGCCCTACCTTACTATGGCTACACCTTC	CSAPIRGGALPYYGYTF
TRBV20-1	NA	TRBJ2-1	once	TGCAGTGCTAGCGGGACAATATATAAATACAATGAGCAGTTCTTC	CSASGTIYKYNEQFF
TRBV2	NA	TRBJ2-1	few	TGTGCCAGCAGGAACCCGGAGGACTCCTACAATGAGCAGTTCTTC	CASRNPEDSYNEQFF
TRBV20-1	TRBD2	TRBJ2-7	NA	TGCAGTGCTCCACTTAATAGCGGGAGGGGGTACGAGCAGTACTTC	CSAPLNSGRGYEQYF
TRBV12-3/TRBV12-4	NA	TRBJ1-1	NA	TGTGCCAGCAGCCCCCAGGTGCGGAACACTGAAGCTTTCTTT	CASSPQVRNTEAFF
TRBV2	TRBD1	TRBJ1-6	NA	TGTGCCGGAGGACAGGGAGGGTCTTCACCCCTCCACTTT	CAGGQGGSSPLHF
TRBV20-1	TRBD2	TRBJ2-3	NA	TGCAGTGCTAGTAGGGGCGGGAGTGGCACAGATACGCAGTATTTT	CSASRGGSGTDTQYF
TRBV18	NA	TRBJ2-7	once	TGTGCCAGCTCACCGAATCTGGGGCAGAACTACGAGCAGTACTTC	CASSPNLGQNYEQYF
TRBV5-1	TRBD2	TRBJ2-4	few	TGCGCCAGCAGCTCTGGACTAGCCGAGAGGGATTACGCCAAAAACATTCAGTACTTC	CASSSGLAERDYAKNIQYF
TRBV21-1	NA	TRBJ2-5	few	TGTGCCAGCAGCAAAGAAATACAGGGGGCAAAAGAGACCCAGTACTTC	CASSKEIQGAKETQYF
TRBV20-1	TRBD1	TRBJ1-2	few	TGCAGTGCTAGAGGGACAGGGGTTGACTATGGCTACACCTTC	CSARGTGVDYGYTF
TRBV28	TRBD2	TRBJ2-4	NA	TGTGCCAGCAGTTTGTACTCCCGACTAGCGGAAAACATTCAGTACTTC	CASSLYSRLAENIQYF
TRBV19	NA	TRBJ2-5	NA	TGTGCCAGTAGTTCCGACTACGAGGCGTACTTC	CASSSDYEAYF
TRBV11-1	TRBD2	TRBJ2-1	few	TGTGCCAGCAGCCTCCGGCTAGCGGGGGCCTCCTACAATGAGCAGTTCTTC	CASSLRLAGASYNEQFF
TRBV9	TRBD1	TRBJ1-2	few	TGTGCCAGCAGCGTAGGGACAGGGGGAAACTATGGCTACACCTTC	CASSVGTGGNYGYTF
TRBV3-1	NA	TRBJ1-4	few	TGTGCCAGCAGCCCGCTCGGGGTAGACGAAAAACTGTTTTTT	CASSPLGVDEKLFF
TRBV27	TRBD2	TRBJ2-5	NA	TGTGCCAGCAGTTTGGGGACTAGCGGAGCCCGGGAGCAGTACTTC	CASSLGTSGAREQYF
TRBV20-1	NA	TRBJ2-1	many	TGCAGTGCTAGAGATGGCGTTTTTCCCCCCAACAATGAGCAGTTCTTC	CSARDGVFPPNNEQFF